The following is a TCR beta chain sequence with its context. Antigen: not known. Germline V gene lookup returns CDR1 MGHRA and CDR2 YSYEKL. The CDR3 runs to 16 residues. Trimming at V came to 0 bases and at J to 2 bases, leaving 7 bases not matched to a gene. The data stem from a study of Ad26.COV2.S vaccination and SARS-CoV-2 variants. Across the study: It was the COV1001 Ad26.COV2.S trial arm that included the donor. Doses of Ad26.COV2.S were injected into muscle once or twice, 56 days apart. Study findings and constraints: Those who received the vaccine showed greater spike-specific TCR breadth than those given placebo.

Sequenced by immunoSEQ multiplex PCR; TCRdb stores in-frame clones only, minus some. Among around 450,000 clones listed, 90% were seen once. The sample's treatment: around 19 received Ad26.COV2.S at low or high dose, single or two shots; about 5 received placebo; per-sample allocation not given. Samples came from day 63 after the first vaccine or placebo injection. Sequencing used peripheral blood, obtained in a trial of Ad26.COV2.S vaccine versus placebo. The clonotype originates from a person between 18 and 59 years old who received the Ad26.COV2.S COVID-19 vaccine or a placebo. This chain joins TRBV4-1 and TRBJ2-7; 7 bases are a match to TRBD2. Here the CDR3 DNA reads TGCGCCAGCAGCCAAGAGGTGACTAGCATTCCCTACGAGCAGTACTTC. Its translation: CASSQEVTSIPYEQYF.